Shown below are 12 T cell receptor beta chains from a single sample sequenced in a study of a mutant IDH1 vaccine in newly diagnosed glioma (dated by TCRdb to the early 2020s). Receptor amplification or capture employed the immunoSEQ multiplex PCR assay. Not all clones reach the TCRdb copy of this immuneACCESS table, which keeps in-frame sequences only. Checked studies attribute under half of the gap to unresolved V genes and leave the rest unexplained. This sample has 50,000 to 85,000 clones in its table, and over 70% of those were observed once. The ten largest clonotypes hold less than 15% of the sample. Per the publication, the time point label means: week 23, last vaccination. A 20-mer mutant IDH1 peptide at 300 micrograms in Montanide made up each vaccine dose, which was injected subcutaneously together with topical imiquimod. Their antigen targets remain unknown. Sequencing used PBMCs, obtained from a glioma patient whose treatment included an IDH1 peptide vaccine. The receptor source for this set is a man aged 18 to 29 with glioma.

The CDR3 loop is CASTRTSGGGEQYF. CDR3 sequence (DNA): TGTGCCAGCACGAGGACTAGCGGGGGGGGCGAGCAGTACTTC. The V and J genes are TRBV4-2 and TRBJ2-7, with 15 positions matching TRBD2. Germline CDR1 LGHNA, CDR2 YNFKEQ. The CDR3 has 14 amino acids. V lost 7 bases, J lost 6 bases, and 4 bases stayed unmatched.

The gene calls are TRBV19 and TRBJ1-2; 9 bases fit TRBD1. The CDR3 runs 13 residues. Looked up from germline, CDR1 is LNHDA and CDR2 is SQIVND (reference sequence). V shed 5 bases, J shed 6 bases, and the junction held 4 bases outside the gene matches. CDR3 loop: CASSSDRGHGYTF. The CDR3, as DNA: TGTGCCAGTAGTTCGGACAGGGGCCATGGCTACACCTTC.

In its sample, this clone was seen a few times. The chain carries TRBV28 and TRBJ1-1; the match to TRBD1 covers 7 bases. This CDR3 has 15 amino acids. Germline V lookup: CDR1 MDHEN, CDR2 SYDVKM. V gave up 5 bases and J gave up 2 bases; unmatched junction bases: 8. The CDR3 sequence: CASSRLGQTNTEAFF. The CDR3 region has the DNA TGTGCCAGCAGTCGCCTGGGACAGACCAACACTGAAGCTTTCTTT.

The rearrangement uses TRBV19 and TRBJ2-1; TRBD1 aligns across 7 bases. CDR3 length: 12 amino acids. J lost 6 bases, V lost 7 bases, and 3 bases had no gene match. The germline gives CDR1 LNHDA, CDR2 SQIVND (reference sequence). The DNA of the CDR3 is TGTGCCAGTACCCAGGGGGTCAATGAGCAGTTCTTC. Its translation is CASTQGVNEQFF.

The genes are TRBV5-4 and TRBJ1-6, with D uncertain. Germline loops: CDR1 SGHNT, CDR2 YYREEE (reference sequence). CDR3 length: 17 amino acids. V was clipped by 0 bases and J by 0 bases, with 10 bases between them. The CDR3 DNA is TGTGCCAGCAGCTTGGCCGAGTCCAACTCCTATAATTCACCCCTCCACTTT. It specifies CASSLAESNSYNSPLHF.

This sequence joins TRBV7-9 and TRBJ2-7; 7 bases align to TRBD2. V lost 2 bases to trimming and J lost 0 bases; unmatched junction nucleotides: 7. This CDR3 spans 16 amino acids. Germline loops: CDR1 SEHNR, CDR2 FQNEAQ (reference sequence). Here the CDR3 reads CASSLRGSGSSYEQYF. The DNA for the CDR3 is TGTGCCAGCAGCTTACGAGGTAGCGGGTCCTCCTACGAGCAGTACTTC.

This chain connects TRBV5-6 to TRBJ2-7, with D uncertain. Trimming stripped 0 bases from V and 2 bases from J, with 9 bases between. Per the germline V gene, CDR1 is SGHDT and CDR2 is YYEEEE. This CDR3 region has 14 residues. CDR3 loop: CASSLGRKTYEQYF. The CDR3, as DNA: TGTGCCAGCAGCTTGGGCAGAAAGACCTACGAGCAGTACTTC.

This chain uses TRBV2 with TRBJ1-6; D is ambiguous. The CDR3 totals 14 residues. Germline V gene lookup returns CDR1 SNHLY and CDR2 FYNNEI. Trimming shortened V by 6 bases and J by 7 bases, and 13 bases separated the two germline ends. The CDR3 sequence: CASRILAGNSPLHF. The CDR3 DNA is TGTGCCAGCAGGATCCTGGCGGGGAATTCACCCCTCCACTTT.

The CDR3 DNA is TGTGCCAGCAGCCTCGTTGCGGCTGGAAACACCATATATTTT. Amino acids: CASSLVAAGNTIYF. V and J are TRBV6-5 and TRBJ1-3; D unclear. Per germline, CDR1 MNHEY and CDR2 SVGAGI. This CDR3 is built from 14 residues. V gave up 6 bases and J gave up 2 bases, with 11 bases separating them.

The CDR3 DNA reads as TGTGCCAGCAGCCCCTCGACTAGGCCCAACACCGGGGAGCTGTTTTTT. This codes for CASSPSTRPNTGELFF. V is TRBV9 and J is TRBJ2-2; maybe TRBD2 (6 bases). Trimming shortened V by 4 bases and J by 2 bases, and 15 bases separated the two germline ends. The V gene's germline CDR1 is SGDLS and CDR2 YYNGEE. CDR3 length: 16 amino acids.

This clone was recorded a few times. This sample also contains other DNA sequences that code for the same CDR3. The genes are TRBV5-1 and TRBJ1-1; D is unresolved. The CDR3 length is 15 residues. In germline, CDR1 is SGHRS, CDR2 YFSETQ. Trimming shortened V by 0 bases and J by 0 bases, and 9 bases separated the two germline ends. Here the CDR3 DNA reads TGCGCCAGCAGCTTGGATCTGGGAATGAACACTGAAGCTTTCTTT. Translated: CASSLDLGMNTEAFF.

This clone has just a few counts. V is TRBV10-3 and J is TRBJ1-5; D gene ambiguous. Germline CDR1 and CDR2: ENHRY and SYGVKD. Trimming removed 2 bases from V and 3 bases from J, with 2 bases in between. CDR3 length: 12 residues. The CDR3 coding sequence is TGTGCCATCAGTGAGACCAATCAGCCCCAGCATTTT. Protein product: CAISETNQPQHF.